Each of the 17 T cell receptor beta chains below was sequenced from the same sample in a study of low-dose radiotherapy and immunotherapy resistance in tumors (dated by TCRdb to the early 2020s). First-strand cDNA was synthesized with Superscript III and a set of TRAV- and TRBV-specific primers, covering both TCRalpha and TCRbeta chains. TCRs were amplified with Phusion for 15 to 25 PCR cycles using a constant-region primer together with the adapter attached to the V primers. The public sequencing data were trimmed at Q25 with fastp and processed into clonotypes with MiXCR by TCRdb, which kept only in-frame beta chains. Entries are consolidated by CDR3 protein sequence, retaining the most common genes and DNA. The sample table contains about 7,900 distinct CDR3 sequences; only one count was recorded for roughly 62% of them. The ten top clones hold approximately 9.3% of the sample. All receptors derive from a human donor with advanced metastatic prostate, ovarian, gallbladder or colorectal cancer (not recorded which). This table probably holds off-target reads from a library built for another chain.

The chain joins TRBV6-1 to TRBJ1-2; tentatively, D is TRBD1 (6 bases). This CDR3 is built from 14 residues. Trimming removed 2 bases at V and 4 bases at J, with 11 bases between. From germline, CDR1 is MNHNS and CDR2 SASEGT. CDR3: CASSELVRGYGYTF. CDR3 nucleotide sequence: TGTGCCAGCAGTGAACTTGTCAGGGGCTATGGCTACACCTTC.

The J gene is TRBJ2-4, the V gene TRBV6-8; the match to TRBD1 covers 7 bases. The trim removed 5 bases at V and 3 bases at J, leaving 4 bases unmatched. The CDR3 consists of 14 residues. CDR1 and CDR2 from the germline V gene are MNHGY and SAAAGT. CDR3 nucleotides: TGTGCCAGCAGTACAGGGGCTGGCAAAAACATTCAGTACTTC. The encoded protein is CASSTGAGKNIQYF.

In DNA, the CDR3 is TGCGCCAGCAGCCAAAACCGGGCCACTGGAAACACCATATATTTT. Amino acid sequence: CASSQNRATGNTIYF. V gene TRBV4-3 combines with J gene TRBJ1-3; no clear D gene. V lost 2 bases to trimming and J lost 2 bases, with 10 bases between them. The germline V gene has CDR1 LGHNA and CDR2 YSLEER. This CDR3 region has 15 residues.

V and J are TRBV6-8 and TRBJ1-2, with TRBD1 matching 8 bases. V trimming: 2 bases; J trimming: 4 bases; junction bases outside the gene matches: 9. Germline assignment: CDR1 MNHGY and CDR2 SAAAGT. CDR3 length equals 16 residues. CDR3 sequence: CASSYQPWTGTYGYTF. The CDR3 nucleotides read TGTGCCAGCAGTTACCAACCCTGGACAGGGACCTATGGCTACACCTTC.

The J gene is TRBJ2-2, the V gene TRBV3-1; the D gene is possibly TRBD2 (6 bases). The V and J ends lost 1 base and 12 bases respectively, with 18 bases between them. This CDR3 contains 15 residues. Germline V CDR1 and CDR2: LGHDT, YNNKEL (reference sequence). CDR3: CASSQGGGTPTQLFF. CDR3 nucleotide sequence: TGTGCCAGCAGCCAAGGTGGCGGGACCCCGACCCAGCTGTTTTTT.

The chain couples TRBV28 to TRBJ1-5; D is possibly TRBD1 (5 bases). Germline V gives CDR1 MDHEN, CDR2 SYDVKM. V was trimmed by 6 bases and J by 7 bases, leaving 22 bases between them. This CDR3 is 16 amino acids long. CDR3 DNA: TGTGCCAGCAGCTCTAGTGGAGGAGGGGAGCGGCAGCCCCAGCATTTT. Its translation is CASSSSGGGERQPQHF.

This clonotype showed up just a few times. This chain connects TRBV5-1 to TRBJ1-3; weak D call: TRBD1 (5 bases). V dropped 4 bases and J dropped 0 bases, with 14 bases sitting between them. The CDR3 runs to 16 residues. Per germline, CDR1 SGHRS and CDR2 YFSETQ. As DNA, the CDR3 is TGCGCCAGCAGCCGCGGGGACGGGGTCTCTGGAAACACCATATATTTT. It translates to CASSRGDGVSGNTIYF.

The chain has TRBV24-1 and TRBJ2-5; D unresolved. Germline CDR1 and CDR2: KGHDR and SFDVKD. With 3 bases removed from V and 5 bases from J, the gap between germline ends came to 9 bases. This CDR3 is 13 amino acids long. The chain's CDR3 is CATSDPGYETQYF. Written as DNA, the CDR3 is TGTGCCACCAGTGATCCAGGATACGAGACCCAGTACTTC.

The V gene is TRBV2, the J gene TRBJ2-1; D not certain. Germline-derived CDR1 and CDR2 are SNHLY and FYNNEI. Trimming took 1 base from V and 7 from J, leaving 8 bases between them. The CDR3 runs to 13 residues. The CDR3 loop is CASSEGIANEQFF. Here the CDR3 DNA reads TGTGCCAGCAGTGAAGGTATAGCTAATGAGCAGTTCTTC.

This clonotype has only a few counts. The gene calls are TRBV28 and TRBJ2-3; 7 bases fit TRBD1. Germline-derived CDR1 and CDR2 are MDHEN and SYDVKM. The CDR3 consists of 15 residues. V dropped 4 bases and J dropped 2; count of bases not matched to a gene: 6. The CDR3 DNA reads TGTGCCAGCAGTTCCCCCGGGACAGCCACAGATACGCAGTATTTT. Its translation: CASSSPGTATDTQYF.

This chain uses TRBV29-1 with TRBJ2-7, with D perhaps TRBD2 (5 bases). The V end was cut by 6 bases, the J end by 3 bases, with 15 bases between. Germline values: CDR1 SQVTM, CDR2 ANQGSEA. The CDR3 runs to 13 residues. DNA of the CDR3: TGCAGCGTGGCCCGGACTGGGATCTACGAGCAGTACTTC. Translating it yields CSVARTGIYEQYF.

The rearrangement links TRBV6-8 to TRBJ2-7; a possible D gene is TRBD2 (6 bases). Germline V gene lookup returns CDR1 MNHGY and CDR2 SAAAGT. This CDR3 comprises 15 residues. V lost 0 bases and J 1 base, leaving 10 bases between the germline ends. In DNA form, the CDR3 reads TGTGCCAGCAGTTACTCGTCCCGGGAGTCCTACGAGCAGTACTTC. Translation: CASSYSSRESYEQYF.

This clonotype was recorded a few times. This chain connects TRBV4-3 to TRBJ2-1, with unresolved D. Trimming cost V 0 bases and J 9 bases, with 18 bases left between them. This CDR3 contains 16 residues. The V gene's germline CDR1 is LGHNA and CDR2 YSLEER. In DNA form, the CDR3 reads TGCGCCAGCAGCCAAGAGGCGGATCGCTTTTCACCTGAGCAGTTCTTC. It yields the protein CASSQEADRFSPEQFF.

The V and J genes are TRBV4-3 and TRBJ2-3; D uncertain. Germline CDR1 reads LGHNA; CDR2 reads YSLEER. V shed 4 bases and J shed 2 bases, with 10 bases lying between them. The CDR3 loop spans 14 amino acids. Written as DNA, the CDR3 is TGCGCCAGCAGCCCCGAGAGCTCCACAGATACGCAGTATTTT. Translated, it gives CASSPESSTDTQYF.

The gene calls are TRBV15 and TRBJ2-7; no firm D call. Germline CDR1 and CDR2: LNHNV and YYDKDF (reference sequence). This CDR3 spans 13 amino acids. V lost 0 bases and J 6 bases, leaving 9 bases between the germline ends. The CDR3 DNA reads TGTGCCACCAGCAGAGATAACGGTGTCGAGCAGTACTTC. Its protein product is CATSRDNGVEQYF. Using reference TRBV15 and TRBJ2-7 for the parts outside the CDR3, the full variable domain is DAMVIQNPRYQVTQFGKPVTLSCSQTLNHNVMYWYQQKSSQAPKLLFHYYDKDFNNEADTPDNFQSRRPNTSFCFLDIRSPGLGDTAMYLCATSRDNGVEQYFGPGTRLTVT.

This clonotype occurred a few times. The rearrangement links TRBV5-6 to TRBJ2-7, with a weak D call TRBD1 (7 bases). Trimming pared 2 bases from V and 5 bases from J, leaving 14 bases between. The CDR3 consists of 14 residues. The germline V gene has CDR1 SGHDT and CDR2 YYEEEE. CDR3 residues: CASSFRQGLDEQYF. The CDR3 nucleotides read TGTGCCAGCAGCTTTAGACAGGGACTCGACGAGCAGTACTTC. The whole variable domain, remainder taken from reference TRBV5-6 and TRBJ2-7, is DAGVTQSPTHLIKTRGQQVTLRCSPKSGHDTVSWYQQALGQGPQFIFQYYEEEERQRGNFPDRFSGHQFPNYSSELNVNALLLGDSALYLCASSFRQGLDEQYFGPGTRLTVT.

The genes are TRBV3-1 and TRBJ1-5; D not resolved. Germline CDR1 reads LGHDT; CDR2 reads YNNKEL (reference sequence). The V gene lost 3 bases and the J gene lost 0 bases, with 6 bases spanning the gap. The CDR3 loop spans 14 amino acids. CDR3 in DNA: TGTGCCAGCAGCCAGGAGAATAGCAATCAGCCCCAGCATTTT. Protein: CASSQENSNQPQHF. Combining the CDR3 with reference TRBV3-1 and TRBJ1-5 gives the whole variable domain DTAVSQTPKYLVTQMGNDKSIKCEQNLGHDTMYWYKQDSKKFLKIMFSYNNKELIINETVPNRFSPKSPDKAHLNLHINSLELGDSAVYFCASSQENSNQPQHFGDGTRLSIL.